The 26 T cell receptor beta chains below come from one sample, sequenced in a study of long-term antiretroviral therapy in people with HIV. The assay used was immunoSEQ (version v3.0), run at survey level. Sequenced by immunoSEQ multiplex PCR; TCRdb stores in-frame clones only, minus some. Of some 22,000 clones listed, 85% are singletons. The material was unsorted PBMCs, obtained 1.6 years after starting antiretroviral therapy. These receptor sequences come from a man in his forties with HIV.

V usage is TRBV5-1 and J usage is TRBJ2-1; 7 nucleotides agree with TRBD2. Germline V CDR1 and CDR2: SGHRS, YFSETQ. The length of the CDR3 is 16 residues. After removal of 4 bases from V and 1 base from J, the junction contained 8 bases not matched to a gene. CDR3 in amino acids: CASSPSASGSYNEQFF. In DNA form, the CDR3 reads TGCGCCAGCAGCCCATCTGCTAGCGGATCCTACAATGAGCAGTTCTTC.

The genes are TRBV11-2 and TRBJ2-3, with 10 bases lining up with TRBD2. The CDR3 has 17 amino acids. Germline V lookup: CDR1 SGHAT, CDR2 FQNNGV. Trimming removed 5 bases from V and 3 bases from J; junction bases left unmatched: 11. CDR3 coding DNA: TGTGCCAGCAGCCAATCCCCACTAGCGGGATTGACAGATACGCAGTATTTT. The encoded protein is CASSQSPLAGLTDTQYF. Full variable domain (remainder filled in from reference TRBV11-2 and TRBJ2-3): EAGVAQSPRYKIIEKRQSVAFWCNPISGHATLYWYQQILGQGPKLLIQFQNNGVVDDSQLPKDRFSAERLKGVDSTLKIQPAKLEDSAVYLCASSQSPLAGLTDTQYFGPGTRLTVL.

The rearrangement uses TRBV19 and TRBJ1-5, with 8 positions matching TRBD1. The CDR3 has 17 residues. Germline V lookup: CDR1 LNHDA, CDR2 SQIVND (reference sequence). Losses at the gene ends were 4 bases for V and 1 base for J; bases not matched to a gene: 9. The CDR3, as DNA: TGTGCCAGTAGTACCGAAACAGGGGGTTGGAGCAATCAGCCCCAGCATTTT. This gives the protein CASSTETGGWSNQPQHF. The full variable domain, its missing parts supplied by reference TRBV19 and TRBJ1-5, is DGGITQSPKYLFRKEGQNVTLSCEQNLNHDAMYWYRQDPGQGLRLIYYSQIVNDFQKGDIAEGYSVSREKKESFPLTVTSAQKNPTAFYLCASSTETGGWSNQPQHFGDGTRLSIL.

The chain joins TRBV19 to TRBJ1-5; 8 positions match TRBD1. V dropped 6 bases and J dropped 5; count of bases not matched to a gene: 9. Germline-derived CDR1 and CDR2 are LNHDA and SQIVND (reference sequence). The CDR3 totals 15 residues. The CDR3 coding sequence is TGTGCCAGTAGCATTTCGACAGGGGCACATCAGCCCCAGCATTTT. Protein sequence: CASSISTGAHQPQHF.

This clone was found a few times. The chain employs TRBV18 and TRBJ2-1, with unresolved D. Germline loops: CDR1 KGHSH, CDR2 LQKENI. The CDR3 runs to 15 residues. Trimming shortened V by 5 bases and J by 4 bases, and 15 bases separated the two germline ends. The CDR3 here is CASSKLKGEYNEQFF. Here the CDR3 DNA reads TGTGCCAGCTCAAAATTAAAGGGTGAATACAATGAGCAGTTCTTC.

The gene calls are TRBV5-1 and TRBJ1-1, with D possibly matching TRBD1 (5 bases). The CDR3 length is 13 residues. The germline V gene has CDR1 SGHRS and CDR2 YFSETQ. V lost 2 bases and J lost 8, with 13 bases in between. The CDR3 sequence is CASSFPTGTEAFF. DNA for the CDR3: TGCGCCAGCAGCTTCCCCACCGGGACCGAAGCTTTCTTT.

The chain has TRBV13 and TRBJ1-3, with D unclear. V gave up 1 base and J gave up 1 base, with 5 bases separating them. Germline loops: CDR1 PRHDT, CDR2 FYEKMQ (reference sequence). The CDR3 has 14 amino acids. CDR3 protein: CASSLVGSGNTIYF. The CDR3 nucleotides read TGTGCCAGCAGCTTAGTCGGGTCTGGAAACACCATATATTTT.

The J gene is TRBJ2-7, the V gene TRBV6-1; D possibly matches TRBD1 or TRBD2 (6 bases each). This CDR3 comprises 15 residues. Germline CDR1 reads MNHNS; CDR2 reads SASEGT. V was pared by 2 bases and J by 0 bases, with 11 bases between. The CDR3 spells CASSEPPGASYEQYF. The CDR3 DNA reads as TGTGCCAGCAGTGAACCGCCGGGGGCCTCCTACGAGCAGTACTTC.

V is TRBV28 and J is TRBJ2-1; D gene unclear. CDR3 size: 14 residues. Trimming took off 7 bases at V and 8 bases at J, with 18 bases between the two ends. Germline CDR1 is MDHEN and CDR2 is SYDVKM. For the CDR3, the DNA is TGTGCCAGCACCCCTTTGGGCAGTAGCCATGAGCAGTTCTTC. Amino acids: CASTPLGSSHEQFF. The entire variable domain, with the rest obtained from reference TRBV28 and TRBJ2-1, is as follows: DVKVTQSSRYLVKRTGEKVFLECVQDMDHENMFWYRQDPGLGLRLIYFSYDVKMKEKGDIPEGYSVSREKKERFSLILESASTNQTSMYLCASTPLGSSHEQFFGPGTRLTVL.

The rearrangement links TRBV29-1 to TRBJ1-1; tentative D call: TRBD1 (5 bases). Germline V CDR1 and CDR2: SQVTM, ANQGSEA. This CDR3 comprises 12 residues. Trimming took 7 bases from V and 6 from J, leaving 15 bases between them. The CDR3, as DNA: TGCAGCGGCGAAGGGGATTTCGCTGAAGCTTTCTTT. It encodes CSGEGDFAEAFF.

V is TRBV19 and J is TRBJ2-7; 7 bases match TRBD1. V trimming: 6 bases; J trimming: 5 bases; junction bases outside the gene matches: 1. This CDR3 has 11 amino acids. Germline assignment: CDR1 LNHDA and CDR2 SQIVND (reference sequence). CDR3 in DNA: TGTGCCAGTAGACAGGGGAACGAGCAGTACTTC. Its protein product is CASRQGNEQYF. The full variable domain, its missing parts supplied by reference TRBV19 and TRBJ2-7, is DGGITQSPKYLFRKEGQNVTLSCEQNLNHDAMYWYRQDPGQGLRLIYYSQIVNDFQKGDIAEGYSVSREKKESFPLTVTSAQKNPTAFYLCASRQGNEQYFGPGTRLTVT.

This chain uses TRBV5-4 with TRBJ1-4, with no clear D. Trimming removed 1 base at V and 2 bases at J, with 9 bases between. Germline values: CDR1 SGHNT, CDR2 YYREEE (reference sequence). This CDR3 spans 15 amino acids. The DNA for the CDR3 is TGTGCCAGCAGCTTGCTAGGTTCTACTAATGAAAAACTGTTTTTT. As protein: CASSLLGSTNEKLFF. Complete variable domain (other parts from reference TRBV5-4 and TRBJ1-4): ETGVTQSPTHLIKTRGQQVTLRCSSQSGHNTVSWYQQALGQGPQFIFQYYREEENGRGNFPPRFSGLQFPNYSSELNVNALELDDSALYLCASSLLGSTNEKLFFGSGTQLSVL.

Only one count was recorded for this clone. The genes are TRBV7-6 and TRBJ2-1; D unresolved. This CDR3 is built from 14 residues. Germline V gene sequence: CDR1 SGHVS, CDR2 FNYEAQ. V lost 1 base and J 8 bases, leaving 12 bases between the germline ends. The CDR3 DNA sequence: TGTGCCAGCAGCTTAGAGGTACAGTTCCATGAGCAGTTCTTC. Encoded protein: CASSLEVQFHEQFF.

A remark on this clone: The germline gene is not matched at one end of the junction; a read error may be the cause. The chain uses TRBV5-1 and TRBJ1-1; D possibly corresponds to TRBD1 (5 bases). Per the germline V gene, CDR1 is SGHRS and CDR2 is YFSETQ. This CDR3 has 14 residues. The CDR3 protein is CASRLDNMNTEAFF. CDR3 bases: TGCGCCAGCAGGTTGGACAATATGAACACTGAAGCTTTCTTT.

The gene calls are TRBV10-3 and TRBJ1-5; 7 bases match TRBD1. The CDR3 extends over 14 amino acids. With 4 bases clipped from V and 2 bases from J, the junction kept 2 bases outside the gene matches. Looked up from germline, CDR1 is ENHRY and CDR2 is SYGVKD. The DNA for the CDR3 is TGTGCCATCAGTGCAGGACAGGGCAATCAGCCCCAGCATTTT. It encodes CAISAGQGNQPQHF.

V is TRBV29-1 and J is TRBJ2-1, with D tentatively TRBD1 or TRBD2 (5 bases each). From germline, CDR1 is SQVTM and CDR2 ANQGSEA. The CDR3 runs 15 residues. Trimming shortened V by 6 bases and J by 5 bases, and 20 bases separated the two germline ends. The CDR3 reads CSVGLGIVAHNEQFF. In nucleotides, the CDR3 is TGCAGCGTGGGGCTCGGGATTGTCGCGCACAATGAGCAGTTCTTC.

The chain employs TRBV2 and TRBJ2-3; D possibly corresponds to TRBD1 (6 bases). CDR1 and CDR2 (germline): SNHLY, FYNNEI. CDR3 length: 18 residues. Trimming pared 0 bases from V and 3 bases from J, leaving 19 bases between. In nucleotides, the CDR3 is TGTGCCAGCAGTGAAGCGCTTACAGGGTGGGGCTTTACAGATACGCAGTATTTT. Its translation is CASSEALTGWGFTDTQYF.

The J gene is TRBJ1-1, the V gene TRBV6-5; D gene unclear. Germline-derived CDR1 and CDR2 are MNHEY and SVGAGI. Trimming left V 6 bases short and J 1 base short, with 9 bases between. The CDR3 has 13 residues. The CDR3 coding sequence is TGTGCCAGCAGGACAATCCGGAACACTGAAGCTTTCTTT. Protein product: CASRTIRNTEAFF.

This chain connects TRBV2 to TRBJ2-1, with 9 bases aligning to TRBD2. The CDR3 has 16 residues. The germline V gene has CDR1 SNHLY and CDR2 FYNNEI. After removal of 6 bases from V and 2 bases from J, the junction contained 8 bases not matched to a gene. CDR3 protein: CASSRRSGGPYNEQFF. CDR3 sequence (DNA): TGTGCCAGCAGCCGACGTAGCGGGGGCCCCTACAATGAGCAGTTCTTC.

The rearrangement links TRBV4-1 to TRBJ2-2; the match to TRBD2 covers 12 bases. The V and J ends lost 7 bases and 6 bases, in that order; junction bases with no gene match: 6. CDR1 and CDR2 (germline): MGHRA, YSYEKL. This CDR3 has 15 residues. The CDR3 nucleotides are TGCGCCAGCACCCGGACTAGCGGGGATGCCGGGGAGCTGTTTTTT. As protein: CASTRTSGDAGELFF.

V usage is TRBV5-1 and J usage is TRBJ1-1, with 10 bases fitting TRBD1. The CDR3 runs to 16 residues. V trimming: 0 bases; J trimming: 4 bases; junction bases outside the gene matches: 6. The germline gives CDR1 SGHRS, CDR2 YFSETQ. CDR3 nucleotide sequence: TGCGCCAGCAGCTTGGTGACCGGGACAGGGGCCACTGAAGCTTTCTTT. Protein sequence: CASSLVTGTGATEAFF.

This chain's CDR3 is CASSELSDRGLYEQYF. The CDR3 nucleotides read TGTGCCAGCAGTGAATTATCCGACAGGGGGCTATACGAGCAGTACTTC. The chain recombines TRBV25-1 with TRBJ2-7, with TRBD1 identical over 10 bases. The ends lost 1 base at V and 4 bases at J; junction bases unmatched: 7. The length of the CDR3 is 16 residues. Germline V gives CDR1 MGHDK, CDR2 SYGVNS.

The chain has TRBV6-1 and TRBJ1-1, with 9 bases fitting TRBD1. Germline V gene sequence: CDR1 MNHNS, CDR2 SASEGT. V lost 1 base, J lost 3 bases, and 3 bases stayed unmatched. The CDR3 loop spans 15 amino acids. CDR3 nucleotides: TGTGCCAGCAGTGAAGAAGACAGGGGGGACACTGAAGCTTTCTTT. Its translation is CASSEEDRGDTEAFF.

V is TRBV4-2 and J is TRBJ1-4; D uncertain. V lost 4 bases, J lost 12 bases, and 18 bases lay in between. CDR1 and CDR2 from the germline V gene are LGHNA and YNFKEQ. CDR3 length: 14 residues. The CDR3 nucleotides are TGTGCCAGCAGCCCCAGCGTTAATGAAATGGAACTGTTTTTT. It yields the protein CASSPSVNEMELFF.

V and J are TRBV5-6 and TRBJ2-1; 8 positions agree with TRBD2. Trimming removed 2 bases from V and 10 bases from J; junction bases left unmatched: 11. Germline V gene lookup returns CDR1 SGHDT and CDR2 YYEEEE. CDR3 size: 15 residues. CDR3 sequence: CASSLTSGPLEEQFF. In DNA, the CDR3 is TGTGCCAGCAGCTTAACTAGCGGCCCCCTCGAAGAGCAGTTCTTC.

V usage is TRBV5-1 and J usage is TRBJ1-1; D remains ambiguous. The CDR3 contains 15 residues. V was pared by 2 bases and J by 5 bases, with 16 bases between. CDR1 SGHRS and CDR2 YFSETQ come from the germline V gene. The CDR3 here is CASSFGLGTGTEAFF. CDR3 sequence (DNA): TGCGCCAGCAGCTTCGGTCTTGGTACGGGGACTGAAGCTTTCTTT.